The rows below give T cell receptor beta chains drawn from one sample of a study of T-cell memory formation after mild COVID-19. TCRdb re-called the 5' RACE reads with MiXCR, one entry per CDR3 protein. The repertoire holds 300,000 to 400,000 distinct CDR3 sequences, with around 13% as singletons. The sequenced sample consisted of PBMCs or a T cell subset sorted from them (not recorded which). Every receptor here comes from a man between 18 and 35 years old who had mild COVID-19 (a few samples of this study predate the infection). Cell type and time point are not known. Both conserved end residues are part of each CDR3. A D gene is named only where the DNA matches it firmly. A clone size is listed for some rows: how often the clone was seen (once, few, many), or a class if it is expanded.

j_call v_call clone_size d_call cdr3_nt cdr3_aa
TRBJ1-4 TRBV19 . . TGTGCCAGTACCCGGCGCGGGGAAAAACTGTTTTTT CASTRRGEKLFF
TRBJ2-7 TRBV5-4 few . TGTGCCAGCAGCTTCGTCGGGACACCATACGAGCAGTACTTC CASSFVGTPYEQYF
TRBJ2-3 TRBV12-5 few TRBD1 TGTGCTAGTGGTTTAGGACAGGGATCAGATACGCAGTATTTT CASGLGQGSDTQYF
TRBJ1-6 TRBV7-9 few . TGTGCCAGCAGCTGGACAGACCCTAGGCATTCACCCCTCCACTTT CASSWTDPRHSPLHF
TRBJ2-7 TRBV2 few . TGTGCCAGCAGTGACGGAGACGAGCAGTACTTC CASSDGDEQYF
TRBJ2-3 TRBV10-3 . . TGTGCCATCACCCCCTCGGGGGGCACAGATACGCAGTATTTT CAITPSGGTDTQYF
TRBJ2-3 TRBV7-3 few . TGTGCCAGCAGCTTCCCACAGGGGAGGTCAGATACGCAGTATTTT CASSFPQGRSDTQYF
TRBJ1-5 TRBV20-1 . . TGCAGTGCTAGAGTTGAAGCCGATCAGCCCCAGCATTTT CSARVEADQPQHF
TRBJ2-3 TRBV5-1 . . TGCGCCAGCAGCGCCGCCAGTGGGAATACAGATACGCAGTATTTT CASSAASGNTDTQYF
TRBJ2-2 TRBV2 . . TGTGCCAGCAGTGTTCTGGGTGCGCTGTTTTTT CASSVLGALFF
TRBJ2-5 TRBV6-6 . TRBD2 TGTGCCAGCAGTTGGACTAGCGGGGGATCAGAGACCCAGTACTTC CASSWTSGGSETQYF
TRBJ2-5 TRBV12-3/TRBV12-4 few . TGTGCCAGCAGTTTTAGCGGATTCCGAGAGACCCAGTACTTC CASSFSGFRETQYF
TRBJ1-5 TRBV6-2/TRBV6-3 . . TGTGCCAGCACCCAACAGGGCCGCCAGCCCCAGCATTTT CASTQQGRQPQHF
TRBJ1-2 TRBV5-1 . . TGCGCCAGCAGCTTGGATGAGTATGGCTACACCTTC CASSLDEYGYTF
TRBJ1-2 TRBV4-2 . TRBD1 TGTGCCAGCAGCCAAGCCGAGGGGACAGGGACCCCTTATTATGGCTACACCTTC CASSQAEGTGTPYYGYTF
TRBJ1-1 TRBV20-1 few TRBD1 TGCAGTGCTAGACCTGATGGGACAGGGAGCACTGAAGCTTTCTTT CSARPDGTGSTEAFF
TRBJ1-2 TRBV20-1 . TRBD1 TGCAGTGCTAGAGACTGGAGCGGGACAGTCTATGGCTACACCTTC CSARDWSGTVYGYTF
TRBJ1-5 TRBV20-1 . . TGCAGTGCCGATGACAGACGCAATCAGCCCCAGCATTTT CSADDRRNQPQHF
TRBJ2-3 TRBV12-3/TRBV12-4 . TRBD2 TGTGCCAGCAGTCCGGGACTAGCGGGGGGGTATCCGAGCACAGATACGCAGTATTTT CASSPGLAGGYPSTDTQYF
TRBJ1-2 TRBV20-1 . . TGCAGTGCTAGAAACGGGGACTATGGCTACACCTTC CSARNGDYGYTF
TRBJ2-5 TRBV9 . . TGTGCCAGCACCCAAGGCACAGGATATGACCAGGAGACCCAGTACTTC CASTQGTGYDQETQYF
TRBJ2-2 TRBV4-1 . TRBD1 TGCGCCAGCAGCCAAGAACAGGGGGCGACCGGGGAGCTGTTTTTT CASSQEQGATGELFF
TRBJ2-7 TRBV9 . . TGTGCCAGCAGAGCCGGACGCGGCTACGAGCAGTACTTC CASRAGRGYEQYF
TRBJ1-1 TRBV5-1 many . TGCGCCAGCAGCTTGGGGCCGTCCGGTACTGAAGCTTTCTTT CASSLGPSGTEAFF
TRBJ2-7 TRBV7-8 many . TGTGCCAGCAGCTTAGTACTTGGGGCCGAGCAGTACTTC CASSLVLGAEQYF
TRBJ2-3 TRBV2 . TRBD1 TGTGCCGTTACAGGGGTGGATACGCAGTATTTT CAVTGVDTQYF
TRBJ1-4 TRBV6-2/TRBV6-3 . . TGTGCCAGCAGTTACGGTTTGACGGAACTGTTTTTT CASSYGLTELFF
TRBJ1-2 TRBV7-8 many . TGTGCCAGCAGCTTATTATTTAACTATGGCTACACCTTC CASSLLFNYGYTF
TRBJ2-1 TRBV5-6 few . TGTGCCAGCAGCTTGGCGGGAATCGGTGAGCAGTTCTTC CASSLAGIGEQFF
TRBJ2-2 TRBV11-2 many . TGTGCCAGCAGCTTAGTAGGGACCGGGGAGCTGTTTTTT CASSLVGTGELFF
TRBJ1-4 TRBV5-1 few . TGCGCCAGCCGGAGGGCGGAACCAACTAATGAAAAACTGTTTTTT CASRRAEPTNEKLFF
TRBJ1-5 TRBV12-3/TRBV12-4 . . TGTGCCAGCAGGGTTGGACAGATCAATCAGCCCCAGCATTTT CASRVGQINQPQHF
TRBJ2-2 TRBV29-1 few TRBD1 TGCAGCGTTGGGCAGGGGGCCGGGGAGCTGTTTTTT CSVGQGAGELFF
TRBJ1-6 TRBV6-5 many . TGTGCCAGCAGTTCCCACCCCGACGGAAAACTCCACTTT CASSSHPDGKLHF
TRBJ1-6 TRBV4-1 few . TGCGCCAGCAGCCAAGATGTGGGGGCCAGAGCAGATAATTCACCCCTCCACTTT CASSQDVGARADNSPLHF
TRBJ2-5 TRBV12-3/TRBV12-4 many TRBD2 TGTGCCAGCAGTTTTCCGGGGGGGGAGGAGACCCAGTACTTC CASSFPGGEETQYF
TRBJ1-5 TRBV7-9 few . TGTGCCAGCAGCTGGCTGGGGAGCAATCAGCCCCAGCATTTT CASSWLGSNQPQHF
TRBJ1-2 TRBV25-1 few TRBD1 TGTGCCAGCCGAGGGACAGGGATTAACTATGGCTACACCTTC CASRGTGINYGYTF